The 5 T cell receptor beta chains in this list originate from one sample, sequenced in a study of beta chain features in type 1 diabetes. Expressed TCRB transcripts were sequenced because the entire RNA isolate underwent reverse transcription. TCRdb's copy holds only in-frame clones and misses some; the assay was immunoSEQ multiplex PCR. The sample has about 250,000 clones; less than 15% are singletons. Sequencing used naive CD4+ T cells from blood. The source is a woman aged 35 to 49 in good health.

This clone was counted a few times. The chain is built from TRBV11-2 and TRBJ2-2, with unresolved D. The CDR3 sequence is 13 residues long. Deletions cut 5 bases from V and 0 bases from J, with 4 bases between. Germline V gives CDR1 SGHAT, CDR2 FQNNGV. Here the CDR3 reads CASSLTNTGELFF. The CDR3 coding sequence is TGTGCCAGCAGCCTTACGAACACCGGGGAGCTGTTTTTT.

The V call is TRBV7-9, the J call TRBJ2-4; 8 bases map to TRBD1. Per germline, CDR1 SEHNR and CDR2 FQNEAQ (reference sequence). V trimming: 3 bases; J trimming: 5 bases; junction bases outside the gene matches: 6. This CDR3 has 15 residues. CDR3 protein: CASSFRGPGQNIQYF. The CDR3 DNA reads TGTGCCAGCAGCTTCAGGGGGCCGGGGCAAAACATTCAGTACTTC. Based on the CDR3 plus reference TRBV7-9 and TRBJ2-4, the full variable domain is DTGVSQNPRHKITKRGQNVTFRCDPISEHNRLYWYRQTLGQGPEFLTYFQNEAQLEKSRLLSDRFSAERPKGSFSTLEIQRTEQGDSAMYLCASSFRGPGQNIQYFGAGTRLSVL.

Here the CDR3 reads CASSLVGRPTRSPYNEQFF. For the CDR3, the DNA is TGTGCCAGCAGCTTAGTCGGCCGCCCCACTAGATCCCCTTACAATGAGCAGTTCTTC. This chain uses TRBV7-9 with TRBJ2-1; D is perhaps TRBD2 (5 bases). This CDR3 contains 19 residues. Germline V gene sequence: CDR1 SEHNR, CDR2 FQNEAQ (reference sequence). Trimming removed 1 base from V and 4 bases from J, with 23 bases in between.

The gene calls are TRBV5-4 and TRBJ2-5, with D possibly being TRBD2 (5 bases). The germline V and J ends were trimmed by 4 bases and 12 bases, with 19 bases remaining between them. CDR3 length: 13 residues. Germline CDR1 is SGHNT and CDR2 is YYREEE (reference sequence). The CDR3 loop is CASSPSTGMSEYF. DNA of the CDR3: TGTGCCAGCAGCCCCTCTACCGGGATGTCAGAGTACTTC.

This clone occurred many times. This rearrangement joins TRBV7-9 to TRBJ1-6; the D gene is possibly TRBD1 (5 bases). The CDR3 has 13 residues. The germline V gene has CDR1 SEHNR and CDR2 FQNEAQ (reference sequence). V was clipped by 5 bases and J by 10 bases, with 12 bases between them. The CDR3 nucleotides are TGTGCCAGCAGCGGCGGGACGCAGTCACCCCTCCACTTT. It specifies CASSGGTQSPLHF.